This T cell receptor beta chain was recovered during a study of T-cell reconstitution after alpha-beta-depleted transplantation in children. This clonotype was recorded a few times. This CDR3 is 15 amino acids long. The V gene's germline CDR1 is SGDLS and CDR2 YYNGEE. Trimming at V came to 4 bases and at J to 6 bases, leaving 8 bases not matched to a gene. Unique molecular identifiers were incorporated during preparation of the TCRbeta library. TCRdb analysed the PCR reads with MiXCR anew, one entry per CDR3 protein. The table shows about 500,000 distinct CDR3 sequences, with roughly an eighth occurring only once.

The rearrangement joins TRBV9 to TRBJ2-2; 8 nucleotides align to TRBD2. The TCR comes from a female patient aged 2-9 years who had a stem cell transplant for aplastic anemia, so the T cells may come from the graft donor. The starting material was PBMCs, mostly from graft donor cells, obtained 180 days after TCRalphabeta/CD19-depleted stem cell transplant. The CDR3 loop is CASSPRGGPSGELFF. CDR3 DNA sequence: TGTGCCAGCAGCCCCCGGGGGGGGCCGTCCGGGGAGCTGTTTTTT. The variable domain in full, completed from reference TRBV9 and TRBJ2-2, reads DSGVTQTPKHLITATGQRVTLRCSPRSGDLSVYWYQQSLDQGLQFLIQYYNGEERAKGNILERFSAQQFPDLHSELNLSSLELGDSALYFCASSPRGGPSGELFFGEGSRLTVL.